This T cell receptor beta chain was identified during a study of human T cells and chemical hapten exposure. TCRdb independently ran MiXCR on the RACE reads; one entry per CDR3 protein. The repertoire holds about 160,000 distinct CDR3 sequences, with 25% to 30% as singletons. The CDR3 is 12 amino acids. Germline CDR1 reads MNHEY; CDR2 reads SVGEGT. Points on this clonotype: Germline and junction disagree at one end, which may indicate a read error.

Time point meaning: patch test 3, about 24 weeks after DPC sensitization. Treatment of the sample: therapeutic diphenylcyclopropenone sensitization with weekly scalp DPC. This material consisted of whole blood, taken in connection with sensitization to the hapten diphenylcyclopropenone (DPC). The source of this sequence is a woman between 18 and 29 years old with alopecia areata. Some clones in this sample may be carry-over from other donors' samples. The chain combines TRBV6-2 or TRBV6-3 with TRBJ2-1; D gene ambiguous. CDR3 loop: CASSSDGWAKSF. The CDR3 coding sequence is TGTGCCAGCAGTTCTGACGGCTGGGCGAAATCCTTC.